The 9 T cell receptor beta chains below come from one sample, sequenced in a study of Ad26.COV2.S vaccination and SARS-CoV-2 variants. Treatment described: around 19 received Ad26.COV2.S at low or high dose, single or two shots; 5 received placebo; per-sample allocation not given. At day 63 after the first vaccine or placebo injection, samples were drawn. Profiled with immunoSEQ multiplex PCR; TCRdb holds only in-frame clones, not every one. Of 400,000 to 500,000 clones in the sample, 80% to 90% were seen once. This specimen was peripheral blood, taken in a trial of Ad26.COV2.S vaccine versus placebo. These receptors were obtained from a person aged 18-60 years who received the Ad26.COV2.S COVID-19 vaccine or a placebo.

The V gene is TRBV15, the J gene TRBJ2-1, with 12 bases aligning to TRBD2. Germline V gene data show CDR1 as LNHNV and CDR2 as YYDKDF (reference sequence). V lost 0 bases, J lost 6 bases, and 3 bases stayed unmatched. The CDR3 has 16 residues. The CDR3 reads CATSRDLAGGVNEQFF. CDR3 DNA: TGTGCCACCAGCAGAGACCTAGCGGGAGGGGTCAATGAGCAGTTCTTC. Using reference TRBV15 and TRBJ2-1 for the parts outside the CDR3, the full variable domain is DAMVIQNPRYQVTQFGKPVTLSCSQTLNHNVMYWYQQKSSQAPKLLFHYYDKDFNNEADTPDNFQSRRPNTSFCFLDIRSPGLGDTAMYLCATSRDLAGGVNEQFFGPGTRLTVL.

The V call is TRBV11-1, the J call TRBJ2-1, with D unresolved. The CDR3 has 12 residues. V was clipped by 1 base and J by 9 bases, with 7 bases between them. The germline V gene encodes CDR1 SGHAT and CDR2 FQDESV (reference sequence). The CDR3 loop is CASSLGETEQFF. DNA of the CDR3: TGTGCCAGCAGCTTAGGGGAAACTGAGCAGTTCTTC.

J is TRBJ2-1 and V is TRBV13, with a weak D call TRBD1 (6 bases). V was clipped by 4 bases and J by 3 bases, with 13 bases between them. The CDR3 extends over 15 amino acids. Germline V gives CDR1 PRHDT, CDR2 FYEKMQ (reference sequence). CDR3 protein: CASSSSGTLYNEQFF. Here the CDR3 DNA reads TGTGCCAGCAGCTCGTCCGGGACACTCTACAATGAGCAGTTCTTC. Combining the CDR3 with reference TRBV13 and TRBJ2-1 gives the whole variable domain AAGVIQSPRHLIKEKRETATLKCYPIPRHDTVYWYQQGPGQDPQFLISFYEKMQSDKGSIPDRFSAQQFSDYHSELNMSSLELGDSALYFCASSSSGTLYNEQFFGPGTRLTVL.

J is TRBJ2-4 and V is TRBV5-4; TRBD2 might be the D (5 bases). Trimming left V 5 bases short and J 6 bases short, with 12 bases between. The germline gives CDR1 SGHNT, CDR2 YYREEE (reference sequence). The CDR3 runs to 13 residues. The CDR3 is CASSPERTNIQYF. Written as DNA, the CDR3 is TGTGCCAGCAGTCCTGAGCGGACAAACATTCAGTACTTC. The whole variable domain, remainder taken from reference TRBV5-4 and TRBJ2-4, is ETGVTQSPTHLIKTRGQQVTLRCSSQSGHNTVSWYQQALGQGPQFIFQYYREEENGRGNFPPRFSGLQFPNYSSELNVNALELDDSALYLCASSPERTNIQYFGAGTRLSVL.

The chain's CDR3 is CASSSQGEQPQHF. CDR3 DNA sequence: TGCGCCAGCAGCTCACAGGGCGAACAGCCCCAGCATTTT. The chain combines TRBV5-1 with TRBJ1-5; D is perhaps TRBD1 (6 bases). CDR3 length equals 13 residues. Germline V gene data show CDR1 as SGHRS and CDR2 as YFSETQ. The germline V and J ends were trimmed by 3 bases and 7 bases, with 11 bases remaining between them.

The chain links TRBV6-5 to TRBJ2-7; 7 bases match TRBD2. Germline CDR1 MNHEY, CDR2 SVGAGI. V lost 6 bases and J lost 6; bases outside the gene matches: 11. The CDR3 spans 14 residues. This CDR3 reads CASRPSGMVPEQYV. DNA for the CDR3: TGTGCCAGCAGACCAAGCGGGATGGTTCCCGAGCAGTACGTC.

The genes are TRBV5-4 and TRBJ2-2; 11 positions match TRBD2. Germline trimming cut 5 bases from V and 7 bases from J; bases unmatched to any gene: 4. The CDR3 contains 14 residues. Germline CDR1 is SGHNT and CDR2 is YYREEE (reference sequence). DNA for the CDR3: TGTGCCAGCAGTTGGGGACTAGCGGTCGGGGAGCTGTTTTTT. Its protein is CASSWGLAVGELFF.

V gene TRBV30 combines with J gene TRBJ2-4; weak D call: TRBD1 (5 bases). The CDR3 has 12 amino acids. Germline V gene sequence: CDR1 GTSNPN, CDR2 SVGIG (reference sequence). V was trimmed by 4 bases and J by 11 bases, leaving 15 bases between them. CDR3 sequence (DNA): TGTGCCTGGAACACAGGCTATGGCGTTCAGTACTTC. It encodes CAWNTGYGVQYF.

The DNA of the CDR3 is TGTGCCAGCAGTCCCCGGGGACTAGCGTACGTCTCCGTCCTGACTTTC. The encoded protein is CASSPRGLAYVSVLTF. The V and J genes are TRBV28 and TRBJ2-6, with 10 nucleotides matching TRBD2. Trimming cost V 5 bases and J 12 bases; bases outside gene matches: 13. The CDR3 is 16 amino acids. Germline CDR1 is MDHEN and CDR2 is SYDVKM.